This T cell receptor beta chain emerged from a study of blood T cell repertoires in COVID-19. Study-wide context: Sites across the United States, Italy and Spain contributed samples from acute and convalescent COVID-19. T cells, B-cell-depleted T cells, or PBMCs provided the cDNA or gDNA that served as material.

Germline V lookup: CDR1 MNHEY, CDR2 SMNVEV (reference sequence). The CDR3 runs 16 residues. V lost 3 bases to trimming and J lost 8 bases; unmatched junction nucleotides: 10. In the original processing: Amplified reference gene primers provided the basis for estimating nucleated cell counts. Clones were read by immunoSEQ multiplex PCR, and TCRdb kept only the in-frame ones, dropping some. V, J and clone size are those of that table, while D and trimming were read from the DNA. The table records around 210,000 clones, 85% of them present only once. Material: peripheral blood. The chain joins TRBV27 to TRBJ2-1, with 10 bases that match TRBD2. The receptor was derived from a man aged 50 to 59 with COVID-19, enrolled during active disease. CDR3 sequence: CASSFSSGGATDEQFF. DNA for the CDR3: TGTGCCAGCAGTTTTTCCAGCGGGGGGGCAACGGATGAGCAGTTCTTC.